These 22 T cell receptor beta chains were sequenced from one sample in a study of cytomegalovirus exposure and HLA in healthy donors. Vbeta (60) and Jbeta (13) primers were used in the PCR. Profiling relied on immunoSEQ multiplex PCR, and the TCRdb table lists in-frame clones only, not all of them. The table includes over 100,000 clones, about four fifths detected once. Material for sequencing was PBMCs. The receptors derive from a man aged 25-45 years in good health and CMV-seropositive.

The V gene is TRBV5-6, the J gene TRBJ2-7, with 7 bases identical to TRBD2. This CDR3 comprises 13 residues. Germline V gene sequence: CDR1 SGHDT, CDR2 YYEEEE. Trimming cost V 3 bases and J 9 bases; bases outside gene matches: 9. The CDR3 spells CASSWGTPGGQYF. DNA of the CDR3: TGTGCCAGCAGCTGGGGGACGCCGGGAGGGCAGTACTTC.

The chain uses TRBV5-1 and TRBJ1-4; 8 nucleotides agree with TRBD1. V was clipped by 3 bases and J by 4 bases; unmatched bases: 11. CDR3 length: 17 residues. Per the germline V gene, CDR1 is SGHRS and CDR2 is YFSETQ. The CDR3 DNA follows: TGCGCCAGCAGCTACGGACAGGGACCCTTTAGTAATGAAAAACTGTTTTTT. This codes for CASSYGQGPFSNEKLFF.

A note on this clone: The same CDR3 also results from other DNA sequences found in this sample. V gene TRBV5-1 combines with J gene TRBJ2-3; 9 bases match TRBD2. CDR3 length: 16 residues. Per germline, CDR1 SGHRS and CDR2 YFSETQ. The V segment lost 0 bases and the J segment 1 base; nucleotides outside the gene matches: 3. CDR3 nucleotides: TGCGCCAGCAGCTTGGAAGGCGGGGGGGGCACAGATACGCAGTATTTT. Protein: CASSLEGGGGTDTQYF.

The genes are TRBV25-1 and TRBJ1-1; D unresolved. The CDR3 extends over 12 amino acids. The germline CDR1 and CDR2 sequences are MGHDK and SYGVNS. Trimming pared 5 bases from V and 1 base from J, leaving 5 bases between. The CDR3 nucleotides are TGTGCCAGCAGTCCGGGGAACACTGAAGCTTTCTTT. Amino acids: CASSPGNTEAFF.

The chain recombines TRBV11-2 with TRBJ2-3; D uncertain. V was pared by 0 bases and J by 0 bases, with 7 bases between. The CDR3 sequence is 15 residues long. Germline V CDR1 and CDR2: SGHAT, FQNNGV. The CDR3 bases are TGTGCCAGCAGCTTAGAACGAGCCAGCACAGATACGCAGTATTTT. This gives the protein CASSLERASTDTQYF.

The rearrangement links TRBV18 to TRBJ2-5, with 9 positions matching TRBD1. V trimming: 5 bases; J trimming: 5 bases; junction bases outside the gene matches: 6. Germline loops: CDR1 KGHSH, CDR2 LQKENI. The CDR3 is made up of 14 amino acids. The CDR3 protein is CASSTGQGLETQYF. Here the CDR3 DNA reads TGTGCCAGCTCAACCGGACAGGGGTTGGAGACCCAGTACTTC.

This clone was recorded once. This sequence joins TRBV14 and TRBJ1-1, with 7 bases matching TRBD1. This CDR3 spans 16 amino acids. V was clipped by 4 bases and J by 4 bases; unmatched bases: 12. CDR1 and CDR2 (germline): SGHDN, FVKESK. CDR3 sequence: CASSPRRGTAGTEAFF. The CDR3 nucleotides are TGTGCCAGCAGCCCTCGTCGAGGGACAGCAGGCACTGAAGCTTTCTTT.

J is TRBJ1-3 and V is TRBV5-8; weak D call: TRBD1 (5 bases). V lost 1 base and J 0 bases, leaving 8 bases between the germline ends. Germline V CDR1 and CDR2: SGHTS, YDEGEE. CDR3 size: 15 residues. This CDR3 is CASSLRGTSGNTIYF. The CDR3, as DNA: TGTGCCAGCAGCTTGAGGGGCACCTCTGGAAACACCATATATTTT.

Worth noting for this clone: A junction boundary mismatches the germline segment, possibly from a read error. The chain uses TRBV6-1 and TRBJ1-2, with 8 bases that match TRBD1. Germline loops: CDR1 MNHNS, CDR2 SASEGT. The CDR3 consists of 13 residues. The CDR3 DNA is TGTGCCAGCAGTGAATTTCTGGGACAGGCGGGCCCCTTC. This encodes CASSEFLGQAGPF.

The V and J genes are TRBV4-2 and TRBJ2-7; 10 positions agree with TRBD1. The CDR3 is 16 amino acids. Trimming removed 0 bases from V and 5 bases from J; junction bases left unmatched: 7. CDR1 and CDR2 (germline): LGHNA, YNFKEQ. DNA of the CDR3: TGTGCCAGCAGCCAAGAGGGCGGGACAGGGGTCGACGAGCAGTACTTC. Its protein is CASSQEGGTGVDEQYF.

V is TRBV11-3 and J is TRBJ2-5; D possibly corresponds to TRBD2 (6 bases). CDR3 length equals 15 residues. Germline CDR1 reads SGHNT; CDR2 reads YENEEA. Trimming removed 8 bases at V and 3 bases at J, with 19 bases between. In DNA form, the CDR3 reads TGTGCCAGCTCGGCGGGGCAGGGCCAAGAAGAGACCCAGTACTTC. It is translated as CASSAGQGQEETQYF.

V and J are TRBV5-6 and TRBJ1-2; TRBD1 matches at 8 bases. Losses at the gene ends were 6 bases for V and 8 bases for J; bases not matched to a gene: 9. The CDR3 contains 13 residues. Germline V gene lookup returns CDR1 SGHDT and CDR2 YYEEEE. CDR3 protein: CASTLQGAGGYTF. The DNA for the CDR3 is TGTGCCAGCACTCTCCAGGGGGCAGGAGGCTACACCTTC. The variable domain in full, completed from reference TRBV5-6 and TRBJ1-2, reads DAGVTQSPTHLIKTRGQQVTLRCSPKSGHDTVSWYQQALGQGPQFIFQYYEEEERQRGNFPDRFSGHQFPNYSSELNVNALLLGDSALYLCASTLQGAGGYTFGSGTRLTVV.

The chain joins TRBV4-2 to TRBJ2-1; 7 nucleotides agree with TRBD2. The CDR3 has 16 residues. J was trimmed by 1 base and V by 3 bases; bases with no gene match: 6. Germline V gene data show CDR1 as LGHNA and CDR2 as YNFKEQ. For the CDR3, the DNA is TGTGCCAGCAGCCAGACCGGGACTACGTCCTACAATGAGCAGTTCTTC. It codes for CASSQTGTTSYNEQFF.

In DNA form, the CDR3 reads TGCGCCAGCAGTGGGGGGAGGGAAGGTCAGCCCCAGCATTTT. Its translation is CASSGGREGQPQHF. The J gene is TRBJ1-5, the V gene TRBV10-2, with a tentative D call TRBD1 (5 bases). The germline gives CDR1 WSHSY, CDR2 SAAADI. V was shortened by 4 bases and J by 6 bases, with 13 bases between the two germline ends. CDR3 length: 14 residues.

This rearrangement joins TRBV2 to TRBJ2-1; a weak D match, TRBD2 (5 bases). V was cut by 1 base and J by 8 bases, with 15 bases left in between. The CDR3 contains 15 residues. The V gene's germline CDR1 is SNHLY and CDR2 FYNNEI. The CDR3 DNA reads TGTGCCAGCAGTGAAGAGGGTAGCGCCGGGGATGAGCAGTTCTTC. Its protein is CASSEEGSAGDEQFF.

This chain links TRBV19 with TRBJ1-1, with D perhaps TRBD1 (5 bases). The ends were cut back, 5 bases at V and 4 bases at J, with 14 bases in the middle. The CDR3 covers 14 residues. Germline CDR1 LNHDA, CDR2 SQIVND (reference sequence). Here the CDR3 reads CASSSRGRSTEAFF. The CDR3 DNA follows: TGTGCCAGTAGTTCCCGGGGGAGGAGCACTGAAGCTTTCTTT.

The chain has TRBV7-2 and TRBJ2-7, with D maybe TRBD2 (5 bases). This CDR3 is 15 amino acids long. Germline values: CDR1 SGHTA, CDR2 FQGNSA. V lost 5 bases to trimming and J lost 0 bases, with 14 bases between them. The CDR3 region is CASSREAASSYEQYF. Here the CDR3 DNA reads TGTGCCAGCAGCCGAGAAGCGGCCAGCTCCTACGAGCAGTACTTC.

The rearrangement joins TRBV19 to TRBJ1-6; tentative D call: TRBD1 (6 bases). Per germline, CDR1 LNHDA and CDR2 SQIVND (reference sequence). The CDR3 loop spans 15 amino acids. Trimming cost V 2 bases and J 5 bases, with 10 bases left between them. As DNA, the CDR3 is TGTGCCAGTAGTATATCCAGGGGCAATAATTCACCCCTCCACTTT. It encodes CASSISRGNNSPLHF.

For this clone: A read error is likely, as this CDR3 ends without the conserved phenylalanine or tryptophan. Because the CDR3's place on the DNA is in doubt, the DNA is left out and the CDR3 is given as listed by TCRdb. This chain joins TRBV6-5 and TRBJ2-3; the table gives TRBD2 as D, unverified against the DNA. Germline V gene data show CDR1 as MNHEY and CDR2 as SVGAGI. From its first to its last residue, the CDR3 has 9 amino acids. The CDR3 spells CASSFPSGV.

The gene calls are TRBV7-9 and TRBJ2-1; 13 bases line up with TRBD2. The germline CDR1 and CDR2 sequences are SEHNR and FQNEAQ (reference sequence). The CDR3 runs to 16 residues. V shed 4 bases, J shed 3 bases, and the junction held 3 bases outside the gene matches. CDR3 residues: CASSWTSGGHYNEQFF. Written as DNA, the CDR3 is TGTGCCAGCAGCTGGACTAGCGGGGGTCACTACAATGAGCAGTTCTTC.

V and J are TRBV27 and TRBJ1-5; TRBD1 aligns across 9 bases. The germline CDR1 and CDR2 sequences are MNHEY and SMNVEV (reference sequence). The CDR3 has 18 residues. V dropped 6 bases and J dropped 1; count of bases not matched to a gene: 13. CDR3 in amino acids: CASSSAGQGFWSNQPQHF. CDR3 DNA sequence: TGTGCCAGCAGCTCCGCGGGACAGGGATTTTGGAGCAATCAGCCCCAGCATTTT.

The chain recombines TRBV6-5 with TRBJ2-7; no firm D call. Germline V gene sequence: CDR1 MNHEY, CDR2 SVGAGI. The CDR3 length is 12 residues. V lost 0 bases, J lost 6 bases, and 6 bases lay in between. The CDR3 loop is CASSYSGREQYF. The CDR3 nucleotides are TGTGCCAGCAGTTACTCTGGCCGCGAGCAGTACTTC.